Below are 20 T cell receptor beta chains sequenced from a single sample in a study of identical twins. One entry per CDR3 protein results from TCRdb running MiXCR on the 5' RACE reads. The profile shows 450,000 to 500,000 distinct CDR3 sequences, 13% to 15% of them singletons. This sample also belongs to another study, concerning yellow fever vaccine responses in identical twins.

Sequencing used CD4+ T cells sorted from blood. These receptors came from a woman aged 18-35 years in good health.

This clonotype showed up many times. V usage is TRBV27 and J usage is TRBJ2-7, with D tentatively TRBD1 or TRBD2 (6 bases each). The CDR3 consists of 13 residues. V lost 10 bases and J lost 2, with 15 bases in between. CDR1 MNHEY and CDR2 SMNVEV come from the germline V gene (reference sequence). The CDR3 coding sequence is TGTGCCATTTCGCCGGGGGCCACCTACGAGCAGTACTTC. Amino acid sequence: CAISPGATYEQYF.

This clonotype has more than one count but fewer than ten. V usage is TRBV20-1 and J usage is TRBJ2-1, with D possibly being TRBD2 (5 bases). Germline V CDR1 and CDR2: DFQATT, SNEGSKA (reference sequence). The CDR3 extends over 12 amino acids. Trimming shortened V by 0 bases and J by 8 bases, and 8 bases separated the two germline ends. CDR3 loop: CSARDFGDEQFF. The CDR3 DNA reads TGCAGTGCTAGAGATTTCGGGGATGAGCAGTTCTTC.

This clonotype occurred a few times. V is TRBV20-1 and J is TRBJ2-5, with 7 bases that match TRBD2. Trimming at V came to 3 bases and at J to 1 base, leaving 5 bases not matched to a gene. CDR3 size: 14 residues. The germline CDR1 and CDR2 sequences are DFQATT and SNEGSKA (reference sequence). CDR3 bases: TGCAGTGCTAGCGGGCTAGCGGTCCAAGAGACCCAGTACTTC. Its translation is CSASGLAVQETQYF.

Turning to this clonotype: This sequence may be a read error, since a much larger clone differs from it by one base. J is TRBJ2-1 and V is TRBV29-1; no clear D. Germline V lookup: CDR1 SQVTM, CDR2 ANQGSEA. V lost 4 bases to trimming and J lost 6 bases, with 10 bases between them. The CDR3 runs 12 residues. The CDR3 nucleotides are TGCAGCGTTGTAGGGTGGGGCAATGAGCAGTTCTTC. Amino acids: CSVVGWGNEQFF.

This clonotype came up a few times. This rearrangement joins TRBV24-1 to TRBJ2-2; tentatively, D is TRBD1 (5 bases). V shed 3 bases and J shed 3 bases, with 13 bases lying between them. There are 16 residues in the CDR3. Germline CDR1 and CDR2: KGHDR and SFDVKD. The CDR3 DNA is TGTGCCACCAGTGATCGGTCAGGGTCGTACACCGGGGAGCTGTTTTTT. Translated: CATSDRSGSYTGELFF.

This clonotype occurred a few times. The rearrangement uses TRBV19 and TRBJ2-5; D is possibly TRBD2 (6 bases). The CDR3 totals 15 residues. The germline CDR1 and CDR2 sequences are LNHDA and SQIVND (reference sequence). The V end lost 0 bases, the J end lost 2 bases, and 10 bases lay between the germline ends. The CDR3 protein is CASSIDGGGQETQYF. The CDR3 DNA sequence: TGTGCCAGTAGTATAGACGGGGGTGGACAAGAGACCCAGTACTTC.

The chain is built from TRBV2 and TRBJ2-2, with D possibly TRBD1 on 5 matching bases. The CDR3 is 14 residues long. V lost 5 bases and J 6 bases, leaving 13 bases between the germline ends. In germline, CDR1 is SNHLY, CDR2 FYNNEI. As DNA, the CDR3 is TGTGCCAGCAGTCCCCAGGGTGTGGCCGGGGAGCTGTTTTTT. This translates into CASSPQGVAGELFF.

The chain joins TRBV7-9 to TRBJ2-2; D unclear. The V and J ends lost 5 bases and 10 bases respectively, with 14 bases between them. Germline assignment: CDR1 SEHNR and CDR2 FQNEAQ (reference sequence). There are 13 residues in the CDR3. CDR3 sequence: CASSRSNGVELFF. DNA of the CDR3: TGTGCCAGCAGCCGATCGAATGGGGTGGAGCTGTTTTTT.

This chain joins TRBV12-3 or TRBV12-4 and TRBJ2-1, with 8 bases that match TRBD1. Trimming removed 5 bases from V and 0 bases from J; junction bases left unmatched: 3. There are 15 residues in the CDR3. This chain's CDR3 is CASSTGTGSYNEQFF. The DNA for the CDR3 is TGTGCCAGCAGTACCGGGACAGGCTCCTACAATGAGCAGTTCTTC.

This sequence joins TRBV6-6 and TRBJ2-7, with a tentative D call TRBD1 (6 bases). CDR1 is MNHNY, CDR2 SVGAGI, per germline (reference sequence). With 6 bases removed from V and 0 bases from J, the gap between germline ends came to 9 bases. The CDR3 consists of 13 residues. CDR3 nucleotide sequence: TGTGCCAGCAGACAGGGCAGCTCCTACGAGCAGTACTTC. Protein product: CASRQGSSYEQYF.

The sample holds a few counts of this clonotype. The genes are TRBV12-3 or TRBV12-4 and TRBJ1-1; TRBD1 matches at 7 bases. This CDR3 spans 14 amino acids. The V gene end was trimmed by 7 bases and the J gene end by 5 bases; junction bases not matched to a gene: 10. CDR3 coding DNA: TGTGCCAGCACCCCGGACAGGAGGGGGACTGAAGCTTTCTTT. Protein sequence: CASTPDRRGTEAFF.

V gene TRBV27 combines with J gene TRBJ2-5; D is perhaps TRBD2 (5 bases). This CDR3 comprises 15 residues. CDR1 is MNHEY, CDR2 SMNVEV, per germline (reference sequence). Between the trimmed V and J ends, which lost 6 bases and 6 bases, there was a span of 20 bases. CDR3 region: CASSLTGESLKTQYF. The CDR3 region has the DNA TGTGCCAGCAGCTTGACCGGGGAGAGTCTAAAGACCCAGTACTTC.

The J gene is TRBJ2-2, the V gene TRBV6-1; the D call may be TRBD1 or TRBD2 (6 bases each). The CDR3 length is 14 residues. Trimming stripped 7 bases from V and 4 bases from J, with 13 bases between. Germline-derived CDR1 and CDR2 are MNHNS and SASEGT. The CDR3 here is CASNRGAGTGELFF. The DNA for the CDR3 is TGTGCCAGCAATAGGGGGGCCGGCACCGGGGAGCTGTTTTTT.

This clonotype was seen a handful of times. This sequence joins TRBV12-3 or TRBV12-4 and TRBJ2-1; 9 bases align to TRBD2. V lost 4 bases, J lost 8 bases, and 9 bases stayed unmatched. This CDR3 region has 15 residues. CDR3 sequence reads: CASSSSSGRSHEQFF. CDR3 sequence (DNA): TGTGCCAGCAGTTCGTCGAGCGGGAGGTCCCATGAGCAGTTCTTC.

This clonotype was counted a few times. The chain has TRBV7-2 and TRBJ2-3, with TRBD1 matching 9 bases. V was clipped by 4 bases and J by 10 bases; unmatched bases: 15. The CDR3 has 16 residues. From germline, CDR1 is SGHTA and CDR2 FQGNSA. The CDR3 DNA is TGTGCCAGCAGCTCGTCACCGGGACAGGGTTACCCCCCGCAGTATTTT. Translation: CASSSSPGQGYPPQYF.

This clonotype was picked up a small number of times. The J gene is TRBJ2-3, the V gene TRBV20-1; D is tentatively TRBD1 or TRBD2 (6 bases each). The V and J ends lost 3 bases and 5 bases respectively, with 24 bases between them. This CDR3 contains 17 residues. Germline values: CDR1 DFQATT, CDR2 SNEGSKA (reference sequence). This CDR3 is CSARGGRVIVGVDTQYF. The CDR3 DNA reads as TGCAGTGCTAGGGGGGGCAGGGTTATAGTGGGAGTAGATACGCAGTATTTT.

The chain couples TRBV5-1 to TRBJ2-4, with a possible D match to TRBD1 (5 bases). This CDR3 is 13 amino acids long. Germline V gives CDR1 SGHRS, CDR2 YFSETQ. Trimming left V 1 base short and J 7 bases short, with 9 bases between. In nucleotides, the CDR3 is TGCGCCAGCAGCTTGACAGGAACGAACATTCAGTACTTC. Translation: CASSLTGTNIQYF.

The chain employs TRBV4-1 and TRBJ2-5, with D tentatively TRBD2 (5 bases). Germline assignment: CDR1 MGHRA and CDR2 YSYEKL. Trimming removed 1 base from V and 4 bases from J, with 16 bases in between. The CDR3 consists of 16 residues. Here the CDR3 reads CASSQGAVSASETQYF. The CDR3 coding sequence is TGCGCCAGCAGCCAAGGTGCGGTTAGCGCGTCAGAGACCCAGTACTTC.

This clonotype was recorded a few times. This sequence joins TRBV28 and TRBJ2-1; D might be TRBD2 (5 bases). The CDR3 is 16 amino acids. V was clipped by 4 bases and J by 3 bases, with 16 bases between them. The germline gives CDR1 MDHEN, CDR2 SYDVKM. CDR3 residues: CASSSPAAAGYNEQFF. In DNA, the CDR3 is TGTGCCAGCAGTTCCCCAGCGGCTGCCGGCTACAATGAGCAGTTCTTC.

Worth noting for this clonotype: Sequence at one end of the junction differs from germline and may be a read error. V and J are TRBV30 and TRBJ2-7, with D possibly TRBD2 on 6 matching bases. The CDR3 has 10 amino acids. Germline lookup yields CDR1 GTSNPN and CDR2 SVGIG (reference sequence). The CDR3 region is CAWEKEGFLF. Here the CDR3 DNA reads TGTGCCTGGGAGAAGGAGGGGTTCCTCTTC.